The next 21 T cell receptor beta chains were all read from a single sample in a study of T-cell memory formation after mild COVID-19. TCRdb reprocessed the 5' RACE reads with MiXCR, giving one entry per CDR3 protein. The sample shows approximately 490,000 distinct CDR3 sequences, roughly 20% of them seen only once. Specimen: PBMCs or a T cell subset sorted from them (not recorded which). The source of these receptors is an adult woman who had mild COVID-19 (a few samples of this study predate the infection). Cell type and time point are not known.

This clonotype was seen a few times. The CDR3 loop reads CASSNDRGLNSPLHF. DNA for the CDR3: TGTGCCAGCAGTAATGACAGGGGTTTAAATTCACCCCTCCACTTT. V gene TRBV12-3 or TRBV12-4 combines with J gene TRBJ1-6; TRBD1 matches 8 bases. V gave up 5 bases and J gave up 7 bases; unmatched junction bases: 7. This CDR3 is 15 amino acids long.

The chain uses TRBV7-2 and TRBJ2-3; TRBD2 matches 10 bases. Trimming cost V 5 bases and J 2 bases; bases outside gene matches: 16. The length of the CDR3 is 19 residues. The germline gives CDR1 SGHTA, CDR2 FQGNSA. The CDR3 is CASSLVSGALAGATDTQYF. The CDR3 nucleotides read TGTGCCAGCAGCCTCGTCTCAGGAGCCCTAGCGGGGGCCACAGATACGCAGTATTTT.

This clonotype has at least ten counts. The V gene is TRBV6-2 or TRBV6-3, the J gene TRBJ2-1, with D perhaps matching TRBD1 (6 bases). Trimming stripped 2 bases from V and 1 base from J, with 15 bases between. Germline CDR1 is MNHEY and CDR2 is SVGEGT. CDR3 size: 17 residues. CDR3 amino acids: CASSYNPQGESYNEQFF. As DNA, the CDR3 is TGTGCCAGCAGTTACAATCCACAGGGAGAGTCCTACAATGAGCAGTTCTTC.

This clonotype has just one count. CDR3 protein: CASSLARLGEQYF. The CDR3, as DNA: TGTGCCAGCAGCTTGGCTAGATTAGGGGAGCAGTACTTC. The chain links TRBV5-6 to TRBJ2-7; D gene uncertain. The germline V gene encodes CDR1 SGHDT and CDR2 YYEEEE. The CDR3 covers 13 residues. V shed 0 bases and J shed 7 bases, with 11 bases lying between them.

The chain links TRBV5-4 to TRBJ2-2, with TRBD1 identical over 8 bases. From germline, CDR1 is SGHNT and CDR2 YYREEE (reference sequence). The CDR3 is 17 amino acids. V trimming: 10 bases; J trimming: 4 bases; junction bases outside the gene matches: 18. The CDR3 DNA sequence: TGTGCCGACAGAGGAATACCCGGTACAGGGGGCACCGGGGAGCTGTTTTTT. This translates into CADRGIPGTGGTGELFF.

V gene TRBV30 combines with J gene TRBJ1-1; perhaps TRBD1 as D (5 bases). With 2 bases removed from V and 1 base from J, the gap between germline ends came to 14 bases. CDR1 and CDR2 from the germline V gene are GTSNPN and SVGIG (reference sequence). The CDR3 loop spans 15 amino acids. The chain's CDR3 is CAWSRKTGGNTEAFF. The DNA of the CDR3 is TGTGCCTGGAGTCGTAAGACTGGGGGGAACACTGAAGCTTTCTTT.

This clonotype was found many times. V gene TRBV7-9 combines with J gene TRBJ1-2; possibly TRBD1 for D (5 bases). V gave up 7 bases and J gave up 4 bases, with 22 bases separating them. Germline V CDR1 and CDR2: SEHNR, FQNEAQ (reference sequence). This CDR3 contains 16 residues. In DNA form, the CDR3 reads TGTGCCAGCAACCACCGGGACTCTCCTCCCTTCTATGGCTACACCTTC. This translates into CASNHRDSPPFYGYTF.

The V call is TRBV7-9, the J call TRBJ2-7; either TRBD1 or TRBD2 may fit D (5 bases each). V lost 3 bases and J 2 bases, leaving 20 bases between the germline ends. The germline gives CDR1 SEHNR, CDR2 FQNEAQ (reference sequence). This CDR3 is built from 17 residues. The CDR3 reads CASSFEPTGTAPYEQYF. CDR3 DNA sequence: TGTGCCAGCAGCTTCGAACCGACCGGGACGGCCCCCTACGAGCAGTACTTC.

This chain uses TRBV19 with TRBJ1-1; D not resolved. The CDR3 runs to 15 residues. Germline lookup yields CDR1 LNHDA and CDR2 SQIVND (reference sequence). The V gene lost 7 bases and the J gene lost 0 bases, with 15 bases spanning the gap. The CDR3 sequence: CASTLVARLNTEAFF. The CDR3 coding sequence is TGTGCCAGTACCCTCGTTGCCAGGTTGAACACTGAAGCTTTCTTT.

The genes are TRBV2 and TRBJ2-3; no reliable D call. The V end lost 1 base, the J end lost 3 bases, and 5 bases lay between the germline ends. Germline lookup yields CDR1 SNHLY and CDR2 FYNNEI. The CDR3 spans 13 residues. Here the CDR3 DNA reads TGTGCCAGCAGTGAAGGACCGACAGATACGCAGTATTTT. Its protein is CASSEGPTDTQYF. The variable domain in full, completed from reference TRBV2 and TRBJ2-3, reads EPEVTQTPSHQVTQMGQEVILRCVPISNHLYFYWYRQILGQKVEFLVSFYNNEISEKSEIFDDQFSVERPDGSNFTLKIRSTKLEDSAMYFCASSEGPTDTQYFGPGTRLTVL.

This chain uses TRBV7-9 with TRBJ1-4; D is undetermined. V lost 5 bases to trimming and J lost 7 bases, with 17 bases between them. Looked up from germline, CDR1 is SEHNR and CDR2 is FQNEAQ (reference sequence). CDR3 size: 15 residues. CDR3 sequence: CASSQPLSGGEKLFF. The CDR3 coding sequence is TGTGCCAGCAGCCAGCCCCTATCAGGTGGTGAAAAACTGTTTTTT.

The rearrangement joins TRBV6-5 to TRBJ2-1; D not resolved. Germline assignment: CDR1 MNHEY and CDR2 SVGAGI. V lost 8 bases and J lost 4, with 6 bases in between. The CDR3 is made up of 11 amino acids. The CDR3 region is CASWQYNEQFF. For the CDR3, the DNA is TGTGCCAGCTGGCAATACAATGAGCAGTTCTTC.

This clonotype was seen a handful of times. This chain connects TRBV11-2 to TRBJ2-7; 7 positions match TRBD1. Germline assignment: CDR1 SGHAT and CDR2 FQNNGV. The CDR3 covers 16 residues. V lost 4 bases to trimming and J lost 3 bases; unmatched junction nucleotides: 12. Here the CDR3 DNA reads TGTGCCAGCAGCTCGCGCCTACAGGGGAGTGACTACGAGCAGTACTTC. As protein: CASSSRLQGSDYEQYF.

Only a few counts were recorded for this clonotype. V is TRBV25-1 and J is TRBJ2-4; a weak D match, TRBD1 (5 bases). Trimming left V 2 bases short and J 0 bases short, with 11 bases between. The CDR3 length is 16 residues. The germline CDR1 and CDR2 sequences are MGHDK and SYGVNS. For the CDR3, the DNA is TGTGCCAGCAGTGAAGCCGGACACCGAGCCAAAAACATTCAGTACTTC. Translating it yields CASSEAGHRAKNIQYF.

This clonotype was detected only a few times. This chain links TRBV6-5 with TRBJ2-2, with 8 bases aligning to TRBD1. There are 13 residues in the CDR3. Germline loops: CDR1 MNHEY, CDR2 SVGAGI. V lost 6 bases, J lost 11 bases, and 8 bases stayed unmatched. The CDR3 region has the DNA TGTGCCAGCAGGGGATGGACAGGGTTAGAGCTGTTTTTT. Amino acid sequence: CASRGWTGLELFF.

This clonotype was detected a few times. The chain carries TRBV7-8 and TRBJ2-1, with 7 nucleotides matching TRBD2. CDR1 and CDR2 (germline): SGHVS, FQNEAQ. The CDR3 has 15 residues. V lost 0 bases and J lost 9; bases outside the gene matches: 8. CDR3 protein: CASSLAGGPWVEQFF. The CDR3, as DNA: TGTGCCAGCAGCTTAGCGGGAGGGCCTTGGGTTGAGCAGTTCTTC. The whole variable domain, remainder taken from reference TRBV7-8 and TRBJ2-1, is GAGVSQSPRYKVAKRGQDVALRCDPISGHVSLFWYQQALGQGPEFLTYFQNEAQLDKSGLPSDRFFAERPEGSVSTLKIQRTQQEDSAVYLCASSLAGGPWVEQFFGPGTRLTVL.

V is TRBV7-9 and J is TRBJ1-5, with no clear D. The CDR3 contains 15 residues. V was shortened by 2 bases and J by 3 bases, with 11 bases between the two germline ends. Germline CDR1 and CDR2: SEHNR and FQNEAQ (reference sequence). Here the CDR3 reads CASSLNSSPNQPQHF. DNA of the CDR3: TGTGCCAGCAGCTTAAACAGCTCCCCCAATCAGCCCCAGCATTTT.

This clonotype was counted between two and nine times. The chain has TRBV6-5 and TRBJ2-1, with D maybe TRBD2 (7 bases). The CDR3 extends over 15 amino acids. The V end lost 2 bases, the J end lost 7 bases, and 15 bases lay between the germline ends. The germline CDR1 and CDR2 sequences are MNHEY and SVGAGI. This chain's CDR3 is CASSYRGAPRNEQFF. CDR3 DNA sequence: TGTGCCAGCAGTTACCGGGGGGCACCACGGAATGAGCAGTTCTTC.

This clonotype was counted a few times. The rearrangement links TRBV10-3 to TRBJ1-6; TRBD1 matches at 9 bases. CDR1 and CDR2 (germline): ENHRY, SYGVKD. With 6 bases clipped from V and 9 bases from J, the junction kept 6 bases outside the gene matches. The CDR3 runs to 14 residues. The chain's CDR3 is CAIRGTGQTSPLHF. The CDR3, as DNA: TGTGCCATCAGGGGGACAGGGCAAACTTCACCCCTCCACTTT.

There are a few counts of this clonotype. The CDR3 DNA is TGTGCCAGCAGTGACGATCAGGGGTATGGCTACACCTTC. Translated: CASSDDQGYGYTF. The V and J genes are TRBV2 and TRBJ1-2; tentatively, D is TRBD1 (6 bases). Germline V gene sequence: CDR1 SNHLY, CDR2 FYNNEI. The CDR3 covers 13 residues. The V gene lost 3 bases and the J gene lost 5 bases, with 10 bases spanning the gap.

V gene TRBV24-1 combines with J gene TRBJ2-1; tentatively, D is TRBD1 (7 bases). Trimming pared 4 bases from V and 6 bases from J, leaving 18 bases between. The CDR3 is made up of 16 amino acids. The germline gives CDR1 KGHDR, CDR2 SFDVKD. CDR3 amino acids: CATSDSWWQGGNEQFF. The CDR3 nucleotides are TGTGCCACCAGTGACTCGTGGTGGCAGGGGGGCAATGAGCAGTTCTTC.